The 5 T cell receptor beta chains in this list originate from one sample, sequenced in a study of vaccination and CD4 T cells after COVID-19. These TCRs' antigens remain unknown. The Oncomine TCR Beta short-read assay was what sequenced the DNA obtained from cultured CD4+ T cells. TCRdb ran MiXCR on the PCR reads and lists one entry per CDR3 protein. This sample has around 15,000 distinct CDR3 sequences, with 75% found just once. Described treatment: approximately 10-day PBMC culture with coronavirus spike peptide pools or control peptides (ViraFEST assay). Sequenced material: CD4+ T cells from blood, cultured in vitro, taken after SARS-CoV-2 vaccination. These receptors all stem from a human donor who received a COVID-19 vaccine.

CDR3 nucleotide sequence: TGTGCCAGCAGCCCCCATATCCAAGAGACCCAGTACTTC. Translating it yields CASSPHIQETQYF. The chain couples TRBV11-3 to TRBJ2-5, with unresolved D. The CDR3 spans 13 residues. The ends were cut back, 5 bases at V and 1 base at J, with 8 bases in the middle. Germline lookup yields CDR1 SGHNT and CDR2 YENEEA.

The chain carries TRBV5-1 and TRBJ2-5; tentative D call: TRBD1 (6 bases). V lost 0 bases to trimming and J lost 1 base, with 13 bases between them. The germline V gene encodes CDR1 SGHRS and CDR2 YFSETQ. The CDR3 totals 16 residues. DNA of the CDR3: TGCGCCAGCAGCTTGGCGGGGACACGGGTCCAAGAGACCCAGTACTTC. Its translation is CASSLAGTRVQETQYF. The full variable domain, with the rest looked up from reference TRBV5-1 and TRBJ2-5, is KAGVTQTPRYLIKTRGQQVTLSCSPISGHRSVSWYQQTPGQGLQFLFEYFSETQRNKGNFPGRFSGRQFSNSRSEMNVSTLELGDSALYLCASSLAGTRVQETQYFGPGTRLLVL.

The V call is TRBV7-2, the J call TRBJ1-1; 9 nucleotides align to TRBD1. The CDR3 contains 15 residues. The V and J ends lost 5 bases and 1 base, in that order; junction bases with no gene match: 5. CDR1 is SGHTA and CDR2 is FQGNSA in the germline V gene. The CDR3 DNA sequence: TGTGCCAGCAGCGCACAGGGACAGGGGAACACTGAAGCTTTCTTT. Its translation: CASSAQGQGNTEAFF.

The chain has TRBV5-6 and TRBJ2-1; 10 positions agree with TRBD2. CDR1 is SGHDT, CDR2 YYEEEE, per germline. This CDR3 contains 14 residues. V dropped 7 bases and J dropped 9; count of bases not matched to a gene: 10. This CDR3 reads CASSPGLADGEQFF. CDR3 in DNA: TGTGCCAGCTCCCCAGGACTAGCGGACGGTGAGCAGTTCTTC.

The chain has TRBV20-1 and TRBJ1-6; unclear D gene. V dropped 3 bases and J dropped 0 bases, with 12 bases sitting between them. Germline-derived CDR1 and CDR2 are DFQATT and SNEGSKA (reference sequence). The CDR3 length is 16 residues. CDR3 protein: CSASEDDRSYNSPLHF. The CDR3 region has the DNA TGCAGTGCTAGCGAAGACGACCGCTCCTATAATTCACCCCTCCACTTT.